The text below deals with one TCR beta chain. The data originate from a study of human versus mouse CDR3 diversity and MHC coevolution. The CDR3 loop spans 16 amino acids. V lost 3 bases to trimming and J lost 0 bases, with 15 bases between them. Germline V gene sequence: CDR1 LGHNA, CDR2 YSLEER. Naive CD4 T cells were sorted as CD45RO-negative, CD62L-positive. The repertoire was sequenced with immunoSEQ multiplex PCR; TCRdb's copy has only in-frame clones and lacks some. The sample has tens of thousands of clones; approximately 92% are singletons. The sequenced material came from naive CD4+ T cells from blood. The subset denotes: CD45RO-negative CD62L-positive naive CD4 T cells. This TCR was sampled from a person aged 25 to 69 in good health. V gene TRBV4-3 combines with J gene TRBJ2-7; no reliable D call. The CDR3 nucleotides read TGCGCCAGCAGCCAGATGTCAGATTTAAGCTCCTACGAGCAGTACTTC. Translation gives CASSQMSDLSSYEQYF.